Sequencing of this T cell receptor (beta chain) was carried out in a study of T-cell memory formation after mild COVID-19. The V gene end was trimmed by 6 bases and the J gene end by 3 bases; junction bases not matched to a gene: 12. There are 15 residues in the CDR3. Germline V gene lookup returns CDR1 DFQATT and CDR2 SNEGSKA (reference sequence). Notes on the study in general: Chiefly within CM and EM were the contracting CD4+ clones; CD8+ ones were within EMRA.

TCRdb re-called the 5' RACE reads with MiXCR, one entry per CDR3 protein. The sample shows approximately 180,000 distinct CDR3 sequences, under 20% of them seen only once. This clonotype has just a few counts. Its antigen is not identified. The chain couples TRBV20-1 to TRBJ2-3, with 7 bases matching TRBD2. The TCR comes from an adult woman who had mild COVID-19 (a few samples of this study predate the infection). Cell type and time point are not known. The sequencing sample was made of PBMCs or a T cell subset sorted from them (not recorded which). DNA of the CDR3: TGCAGTGCCATTTATCGCGGGAGTACAACAGATACGCAGTATTTT. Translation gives CSAIYRGSTTDTQYF.